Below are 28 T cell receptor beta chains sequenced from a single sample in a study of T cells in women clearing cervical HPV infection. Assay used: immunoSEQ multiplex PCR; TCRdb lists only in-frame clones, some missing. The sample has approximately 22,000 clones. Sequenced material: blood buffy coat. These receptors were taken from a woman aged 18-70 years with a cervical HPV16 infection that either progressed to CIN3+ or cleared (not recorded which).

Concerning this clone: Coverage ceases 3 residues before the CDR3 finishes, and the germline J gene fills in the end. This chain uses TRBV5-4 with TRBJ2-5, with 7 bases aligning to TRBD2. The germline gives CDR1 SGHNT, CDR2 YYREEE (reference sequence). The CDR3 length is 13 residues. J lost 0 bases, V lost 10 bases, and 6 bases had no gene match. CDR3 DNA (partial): TGTGCCGGCTCCCGGGGGGACCAAGAGACC. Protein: CAGSRGDQET. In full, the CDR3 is CAGSRGDQETQYF. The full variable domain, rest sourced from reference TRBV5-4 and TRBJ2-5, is ETGVTQSPTHLIKTRGQQVTLRCSSQSGHNTVSWYQQALGQGPQFIFQYYREEENGRGNFPPRFSGLQFPNYSSELNVNALELDDSALYLCAGSRGDQETQYFGPGTRLLVL.

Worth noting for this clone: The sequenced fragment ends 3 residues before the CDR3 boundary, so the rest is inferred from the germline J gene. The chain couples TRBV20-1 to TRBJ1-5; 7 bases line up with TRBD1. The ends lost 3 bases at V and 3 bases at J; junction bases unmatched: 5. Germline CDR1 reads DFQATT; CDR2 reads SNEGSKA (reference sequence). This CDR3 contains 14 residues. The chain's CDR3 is CSARRTGPNQPQHF. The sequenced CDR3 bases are TGCAGTGCTAGGAGGACAGGCCCCAATCAGCCC.

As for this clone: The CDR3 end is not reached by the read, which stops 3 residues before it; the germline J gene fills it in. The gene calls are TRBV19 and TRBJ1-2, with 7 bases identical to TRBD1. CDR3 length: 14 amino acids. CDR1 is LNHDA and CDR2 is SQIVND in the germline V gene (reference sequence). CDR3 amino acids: CASSPGRGIGGYTF. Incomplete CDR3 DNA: TGTGCCAGTAGTCCGGGCAGGGGGATAGGGGGC.

The CDR3 region is CASSYPAGGNQPQHF. The part of the CDR3 DNA that was read is TGTGCCAGCAGTTACCCGGCGGGCGGCAATCAGCCC. The V and J genes are TRBV6-2 or TRBV6-3 and TRBJ1-5; no clear D gene. The CDR3 is cut off 3 residues early in the read; its end comes from the germline J gene. This CDR3 is built from 15 residues. Trimming took 2 bases from V and 2 from J, leaving 10 bases between them. The V gene's germline CDR1 is MNHEY and CDR2 SVGEGT.

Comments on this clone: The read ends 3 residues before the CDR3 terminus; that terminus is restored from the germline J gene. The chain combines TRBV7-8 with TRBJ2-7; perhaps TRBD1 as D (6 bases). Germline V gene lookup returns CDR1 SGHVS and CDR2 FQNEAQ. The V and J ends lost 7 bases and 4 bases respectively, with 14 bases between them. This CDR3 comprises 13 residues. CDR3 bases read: TGTGCCAGCACCCGCCTCGGACAGTACGAG. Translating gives CASTRLGQYE. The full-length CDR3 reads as CASTRLGQYEQYF.

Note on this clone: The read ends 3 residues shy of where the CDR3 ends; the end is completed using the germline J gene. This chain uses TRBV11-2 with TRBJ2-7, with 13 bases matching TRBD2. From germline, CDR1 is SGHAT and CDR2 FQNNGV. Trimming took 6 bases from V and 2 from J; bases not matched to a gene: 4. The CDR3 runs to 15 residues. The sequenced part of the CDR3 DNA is TGTGCCAGCAGTCATACTAGCGGGGGGGCCTACGAG. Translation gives CASSHTSGGAYE. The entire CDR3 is CASSHTSGGAYEQYF.

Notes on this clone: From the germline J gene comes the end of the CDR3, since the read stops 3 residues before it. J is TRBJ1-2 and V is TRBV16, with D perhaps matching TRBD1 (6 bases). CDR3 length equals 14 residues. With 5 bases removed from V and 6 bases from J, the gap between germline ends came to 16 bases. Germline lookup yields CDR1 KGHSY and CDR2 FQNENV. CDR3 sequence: CASSFLGAINGYTF. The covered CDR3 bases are TGTGCCAGCAGCTTTTTGGGGGCGATTAATGGC. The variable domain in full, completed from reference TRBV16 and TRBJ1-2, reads GEEVAQTPKHLVRGEGQKAKLYCAPIKGHSYVFWYQQVLKNEFKFLISFQNENVFDETGMPKERFSAKCLPNSPCSLEIQATKLEDSAVYFCASSFLGAINGYTFGSGTRLTVV.

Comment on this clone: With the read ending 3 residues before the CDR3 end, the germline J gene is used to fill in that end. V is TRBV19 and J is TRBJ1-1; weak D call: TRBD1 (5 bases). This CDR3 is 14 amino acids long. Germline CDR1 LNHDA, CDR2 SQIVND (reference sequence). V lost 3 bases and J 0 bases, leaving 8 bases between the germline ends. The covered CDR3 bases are TGTGCCAGTAGTATCGGAGGGGTGAACACTGAA. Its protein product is CASSIGGVNTE. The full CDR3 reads CASSIGGVNTEAFF.

CDR3 residues: CASSPRPGYDLGNTIYF. The DNA read from the CDR3 is TGCGCCAGCAGCCCCCGGCCGGGGTATGATTTGGGAAACACC. The chain recombines TRBV5-1 with TRBJ1-3; D gene ambiguous. With the read ending 3 residues before the CDR3 end, the germline J gene is used to fill in that end. Trimming stripped 4 bases from V and 4 bases from J, with 21 bases between. Per the germline V gene, CDR1 is SGHRS and CDR2 is YFSETQ. The CDR3 is made up of 17 amino acids.

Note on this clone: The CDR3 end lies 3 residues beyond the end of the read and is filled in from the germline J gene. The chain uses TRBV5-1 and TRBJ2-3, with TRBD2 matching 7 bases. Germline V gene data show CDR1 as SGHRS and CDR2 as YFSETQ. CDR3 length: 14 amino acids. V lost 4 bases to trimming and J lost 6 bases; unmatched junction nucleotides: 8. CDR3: CASSPQTGGDTQYF. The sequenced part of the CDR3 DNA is TGCGCCAGCAGCCCCCAGACGGGGGGTGATACG. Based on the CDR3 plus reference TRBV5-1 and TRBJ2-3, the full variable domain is KAGVTQTPRYLIKTRGQQVTLSCSPISGHRSVSWYQQTPGQGLQFLFEYFSETQRNKGNFPGRFSGRQFSNSRSEMNVSTLELGDSALYLCASSPQTGGDTQYFGPGTRLTVL.

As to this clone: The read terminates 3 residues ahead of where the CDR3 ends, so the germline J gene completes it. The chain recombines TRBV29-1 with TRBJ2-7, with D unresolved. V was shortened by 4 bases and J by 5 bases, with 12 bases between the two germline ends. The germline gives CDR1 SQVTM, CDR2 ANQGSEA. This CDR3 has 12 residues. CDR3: CSVGPFPDEQYF. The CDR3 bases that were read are TGCAGCGTTGGCCCCTTCCCGGACGAG.

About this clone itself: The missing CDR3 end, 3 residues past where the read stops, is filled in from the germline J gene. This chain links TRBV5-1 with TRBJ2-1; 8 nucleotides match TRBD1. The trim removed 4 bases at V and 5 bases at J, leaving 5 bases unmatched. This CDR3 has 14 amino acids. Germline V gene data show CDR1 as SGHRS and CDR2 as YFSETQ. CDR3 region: CASSAGQGNNEQFF. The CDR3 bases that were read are TGCGCCAGCAGCGCCGGACAGGGAAACAATGAG.

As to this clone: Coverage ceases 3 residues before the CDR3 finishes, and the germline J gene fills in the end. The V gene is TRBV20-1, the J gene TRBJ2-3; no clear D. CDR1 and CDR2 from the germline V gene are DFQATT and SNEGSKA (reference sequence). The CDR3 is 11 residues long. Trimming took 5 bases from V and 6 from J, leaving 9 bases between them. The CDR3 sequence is CSAPLSDTQYF. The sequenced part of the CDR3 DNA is TGCAGTGCTCCCTTATCTGATACG.

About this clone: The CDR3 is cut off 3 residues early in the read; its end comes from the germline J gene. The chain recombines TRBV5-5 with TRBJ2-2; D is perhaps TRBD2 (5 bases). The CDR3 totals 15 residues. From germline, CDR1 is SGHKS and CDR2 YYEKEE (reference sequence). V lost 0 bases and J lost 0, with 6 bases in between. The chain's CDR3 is CASSLATTNTGELFF. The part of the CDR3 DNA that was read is TGTGCCAGCAGCTTGGCGACTACGAACACCGGGGAG.

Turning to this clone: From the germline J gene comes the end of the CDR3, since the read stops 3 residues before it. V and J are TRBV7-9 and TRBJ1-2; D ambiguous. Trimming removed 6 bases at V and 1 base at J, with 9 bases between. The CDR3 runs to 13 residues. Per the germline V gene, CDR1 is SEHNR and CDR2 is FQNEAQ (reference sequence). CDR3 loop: CASRSQDNYGYTF. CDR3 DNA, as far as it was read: TGTGCCAGCAGATCCCAGGATAACTATGGC.

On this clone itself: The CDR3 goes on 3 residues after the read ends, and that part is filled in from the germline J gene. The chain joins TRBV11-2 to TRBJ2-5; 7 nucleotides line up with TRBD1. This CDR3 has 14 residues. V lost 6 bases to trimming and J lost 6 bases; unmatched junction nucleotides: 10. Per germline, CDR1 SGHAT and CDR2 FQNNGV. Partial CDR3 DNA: TGTGCCAGCAGTTCCTCCGACAGGGCGAAGACC. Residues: CASSSSDRAKT. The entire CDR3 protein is CASSSSDRAKTQYF.

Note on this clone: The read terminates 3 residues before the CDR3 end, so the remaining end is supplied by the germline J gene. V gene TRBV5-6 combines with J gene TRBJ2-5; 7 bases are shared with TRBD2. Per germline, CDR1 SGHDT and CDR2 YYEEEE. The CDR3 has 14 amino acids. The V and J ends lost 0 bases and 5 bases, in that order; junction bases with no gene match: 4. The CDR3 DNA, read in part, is TGTGCCAGCAGCTTGGCGGGGGGATGGGAGACC. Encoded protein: CASSLAGGWET. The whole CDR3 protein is CASSLAGGWETQYF.

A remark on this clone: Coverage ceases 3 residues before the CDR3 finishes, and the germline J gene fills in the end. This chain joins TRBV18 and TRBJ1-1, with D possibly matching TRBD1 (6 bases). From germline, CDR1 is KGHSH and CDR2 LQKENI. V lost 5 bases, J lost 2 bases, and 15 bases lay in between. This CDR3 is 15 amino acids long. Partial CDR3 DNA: TGTGCCAGCTCAGAATCAGCAGGGGCTAACACTGAA. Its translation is CASSESAGANTE. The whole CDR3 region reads CASSESAGANTEAFF. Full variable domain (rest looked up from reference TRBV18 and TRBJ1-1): NAGVMQNPRHLVRRRGQEARLRCSPMKGHSHVYWYRQLPEEGLKFMVYLQKENIIDESGMPKERFSAEFPKEGPSILRIQQVVRGDSAAYFCASSESAGANTEAFFGQGTRLTVV.

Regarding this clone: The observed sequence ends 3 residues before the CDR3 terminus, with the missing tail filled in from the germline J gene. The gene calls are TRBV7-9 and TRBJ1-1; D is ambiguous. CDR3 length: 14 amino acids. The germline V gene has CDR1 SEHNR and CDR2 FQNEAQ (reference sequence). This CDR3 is CASSPLAAQETAFF. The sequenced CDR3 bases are TGTGCCAGCAGCCCTCTAGCGGCCCAAGAGACA.

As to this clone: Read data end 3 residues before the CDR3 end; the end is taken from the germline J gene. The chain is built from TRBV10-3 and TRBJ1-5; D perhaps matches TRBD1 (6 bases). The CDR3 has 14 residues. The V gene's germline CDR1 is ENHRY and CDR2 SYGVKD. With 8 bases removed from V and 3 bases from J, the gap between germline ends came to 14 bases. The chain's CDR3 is CAISGGQSNQPQHF. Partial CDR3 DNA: TGTGCCATCTCGGGCGGACAGTCCAATCAGCCC.

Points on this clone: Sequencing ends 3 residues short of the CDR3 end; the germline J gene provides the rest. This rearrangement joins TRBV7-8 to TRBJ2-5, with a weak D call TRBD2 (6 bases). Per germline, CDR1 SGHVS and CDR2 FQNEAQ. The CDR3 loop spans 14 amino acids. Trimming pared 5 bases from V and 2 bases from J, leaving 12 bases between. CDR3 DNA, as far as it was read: TGTGCCAGCAGCCTGATGGCGGGGCAAGAGACC. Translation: CASSLMAGQET. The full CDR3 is CASSLMAGQETQYF.

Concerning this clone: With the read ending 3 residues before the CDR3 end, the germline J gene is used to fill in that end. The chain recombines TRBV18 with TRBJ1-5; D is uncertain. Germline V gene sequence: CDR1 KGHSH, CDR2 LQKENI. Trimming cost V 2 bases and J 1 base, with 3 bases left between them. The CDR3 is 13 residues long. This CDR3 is CASSPGSNQPQHF. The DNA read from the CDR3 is TGTGCCAGCTCACCAGGCAGCAATCAGCCC.

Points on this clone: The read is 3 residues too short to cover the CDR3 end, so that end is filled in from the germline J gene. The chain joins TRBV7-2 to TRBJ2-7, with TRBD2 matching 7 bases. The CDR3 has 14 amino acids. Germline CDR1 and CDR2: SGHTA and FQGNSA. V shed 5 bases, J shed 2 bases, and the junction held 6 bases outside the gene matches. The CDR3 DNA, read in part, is TGTGCCAGCAGCCCTAGCGGAGACCCCTACGAG. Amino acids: CASSPSGDPYE. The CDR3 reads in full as CASSPSGDPYEQYF.

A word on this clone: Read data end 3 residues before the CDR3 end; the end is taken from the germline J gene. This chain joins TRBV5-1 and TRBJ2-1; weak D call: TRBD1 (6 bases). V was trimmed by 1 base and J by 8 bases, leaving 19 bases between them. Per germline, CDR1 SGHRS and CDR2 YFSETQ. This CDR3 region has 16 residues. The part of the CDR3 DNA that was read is TGCGCCAGCAGCTTGTCACAAGGCAGGGGAATCGATGAG. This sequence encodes CASSLSQGRGIDE. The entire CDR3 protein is CASSLSQGRGIDEQFF.

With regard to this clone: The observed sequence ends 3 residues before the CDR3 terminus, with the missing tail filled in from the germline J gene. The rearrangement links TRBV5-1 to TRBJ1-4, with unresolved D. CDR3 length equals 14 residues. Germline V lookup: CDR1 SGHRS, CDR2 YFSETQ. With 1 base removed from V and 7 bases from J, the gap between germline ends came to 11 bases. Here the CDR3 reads CASSLSSTGEKLFF. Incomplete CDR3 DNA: TGCGCCAGCAGCTTGTCATCGACGGGTGAAAAA.

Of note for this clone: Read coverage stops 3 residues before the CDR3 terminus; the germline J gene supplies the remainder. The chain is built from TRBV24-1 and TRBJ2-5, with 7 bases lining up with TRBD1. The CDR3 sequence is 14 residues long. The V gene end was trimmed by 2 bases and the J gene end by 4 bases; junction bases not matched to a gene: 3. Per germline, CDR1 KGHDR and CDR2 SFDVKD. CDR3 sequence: CATSDWDRGETQYF. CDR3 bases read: TGTGCCACCAGTGATTGGGACAGAGGAGAGACC.

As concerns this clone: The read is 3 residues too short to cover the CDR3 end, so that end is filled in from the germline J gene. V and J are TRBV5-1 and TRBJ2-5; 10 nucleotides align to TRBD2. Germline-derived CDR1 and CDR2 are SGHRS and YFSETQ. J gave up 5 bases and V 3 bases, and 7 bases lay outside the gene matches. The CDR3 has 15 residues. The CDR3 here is CASSSSGSLLETQYF. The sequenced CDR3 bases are TGCGCCAGCAGCTCTAGCGGGAGCCTTTTGGAGACC. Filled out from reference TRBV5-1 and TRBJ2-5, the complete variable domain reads KAGVTQTPRYLIKTRGQQVTLSCSPISGHRSVSWYQQTPGQGLQFLFEYFSETQRNKGNFPGRFSGRQFSNSRSEMNVSTLELGDSALYLCASSSSGSLLETQYFGPGTRLLVL.

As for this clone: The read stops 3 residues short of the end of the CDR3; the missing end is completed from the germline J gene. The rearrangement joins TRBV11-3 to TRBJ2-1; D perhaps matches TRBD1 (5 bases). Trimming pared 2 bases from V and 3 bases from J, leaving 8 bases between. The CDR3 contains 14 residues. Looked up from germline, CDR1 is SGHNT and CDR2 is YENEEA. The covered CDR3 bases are TGTGCCAGCAGCTTACAGGGATACTACAATGAG. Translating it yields CASSLQGYYNE. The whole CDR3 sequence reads CASSLQGYYNEQFF.